The clone carrying this T cell receptor (beta chain) was found many times. Its antigen is not known. This record belongs to a study of post-analysis software for immune sequencing data. Findings and caveats of the study: Diversity measured as normalized Chao1 was significantly lower in multiple sclerosis patients than in controls. In patients, TRBV5-6, TRBV5-1 and TRBV20-1 belonged to five TRBV segments found more frequently than in controls.

Incorporated into the TCR beta cDNA libraries were unique molecular identifiers, which served to reduce PCR and sequencing biases. Out of about 0.9 to 10 million T cells, about 500,000 cDNA molecules were generated. TCRdb re-called the PCR reads through MiXCR, storing one row per CDR3 protein. The sample carries over 250,000 distinct CDR3 sequences, around 34% recorded once. Losses at the gene ends were 2 bases for V and 0 bases for J; bases not matched to a gene: 7. The CDR3 spans 17 residues. Germline CDR1 is SGHVS and CDR2 is FQNEAQ. The TCR comes from a girl aged 5-17 years with multiple sclerosis. The chain recombines TRBV7-8 with TRBJ2-1, with TRBD2 matching 7 bases. Sequencing was carried out using blood. The CDR3 DNA reads as TGTGCCAGCAGCTTATGGCCCCTAGCGGTCTCCTACAATGAGCAGTTCTTC. Translated, it gives CASSLWPLAVSYNEQFF.